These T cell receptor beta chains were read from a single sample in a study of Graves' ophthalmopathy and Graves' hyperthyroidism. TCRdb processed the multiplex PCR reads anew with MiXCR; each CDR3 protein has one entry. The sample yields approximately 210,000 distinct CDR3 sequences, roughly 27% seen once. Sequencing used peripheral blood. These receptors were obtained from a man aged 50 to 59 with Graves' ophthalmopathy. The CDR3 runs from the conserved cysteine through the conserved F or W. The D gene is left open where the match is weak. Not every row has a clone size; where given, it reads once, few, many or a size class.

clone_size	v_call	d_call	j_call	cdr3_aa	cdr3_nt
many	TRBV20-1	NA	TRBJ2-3	CSRRSLTDTQYF	TGCAGTCGGAGGAGTCTCACAGATACGCAGTATTTT
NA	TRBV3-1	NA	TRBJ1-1	CASSLRGKWPEAFF	TGTGCCAGCAGCCTTCGAGGGAAGTGGCCTGAAGCTTTCTTT
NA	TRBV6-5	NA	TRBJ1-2	CASSYGGGVSGYTF	TGTGCCAGCAGTTATGGGGGGGGCGTAAGCGGCTACACCTTC
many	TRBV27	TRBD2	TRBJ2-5	CASSRQTSGTQETQYF	TGTGCCAGCAGTAGGCAGACTAGCGGGACACAAGAGACCCAGTACTTC
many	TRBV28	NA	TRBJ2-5	CASSYSRLTLQETQYF	TGTGCCAGCAGCTACAGCCGACTAACCCTCCAAGAGACCCAGTACTTC
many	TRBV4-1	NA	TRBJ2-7	CASSQVPTGGVYEQYF	TGCGCCAGCAGCCAAGTCCCTACAGGGGGGGTCTACGAGCAGTACTTC
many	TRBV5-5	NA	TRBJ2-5	CASSFSPGETQYF	TGTGCCAGCAGCTTTTCACCAGGGGAGACCCAGTACTTC
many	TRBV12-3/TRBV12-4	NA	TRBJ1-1	CASSHGSGTEAFF	TGTGCCAGCAGTCACGGGTCGGGCACTGAAGCTTTCTTT
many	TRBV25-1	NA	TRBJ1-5	CASSRGAQPQHF	TGTGCCAGCAGTAGGGGGGCCCAGCCCCAGCATTTT
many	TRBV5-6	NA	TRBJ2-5	CASSFARIQETQYF	TGTGCCAGCAGCTTTGCCAGGATCCAAGAGACCCAGTACTTC
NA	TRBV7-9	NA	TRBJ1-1	CASSLETLNTEAFF	TGTGCCAGCAGCTTAGAGACCTTGAACACTGAAGCTTTCTTT
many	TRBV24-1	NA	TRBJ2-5	CATSVSGGETQYF	TGTGCCACCAGTGTCTCAGGAGGTGAGACCCAGTACTTC
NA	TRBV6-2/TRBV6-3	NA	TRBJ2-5	CASSPPLIAPGTQYF	TGTGCCAGCAGCCCCCCCCTAATTGCCCCAGGGACCCAGTACTTC
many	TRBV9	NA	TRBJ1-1	CASSGSRGAEAFF	TGTGCCAGCAGCGGCAGCAGGGGCGCTGAAGCTTTCTTT
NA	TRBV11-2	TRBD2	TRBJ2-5	CASSLQPTSGGLWLQETQYF	TGTGCCAGCAGCCTACAACCGACTAGCGGGGGGCTTTGGCTGCAAGAGACCCAGTACTTC
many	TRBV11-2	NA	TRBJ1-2	CASSGRGENYGYTF	TGTGCCAGCAGCGGCAGGGGCGAAAACTATGGCTACACCTTC
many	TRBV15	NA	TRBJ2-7	CATSENRLGGAEQYF	TGTGCCACCAGCGAGAACAGGCTTGGGGGAGCCGAGCAGTACTTC
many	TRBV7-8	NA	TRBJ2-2	CASRRGPAGELFF	TGTGCCAGCAGGCGGGGGCCCGCCGGGGAGCTGTTTTTT